The 21 T cell receptor beta chains presented below share a single source sample, sequenced in a study of human T cells and chemical hapten exposure. Time point meaning: pre-sensitization, week 0. As for treatment: therapeutic diphenylcyclopropenone sensitization with weekly scalp DPC. A single record per CDR3 protein comes from TCRdb applying MiXCR to the RACE reads. The sample includes around 380,000 distinct CDR3 sequences, about 5.4% of them seen just once. The sample consisted of whole blood, taken in connection with sensitization to the hapten diphenylcyclopropenone (DPC). The receptors stem from a woman aged 18-29 years with alopecia areata. Some clones in this sample may be carry-over from other donors' samples.

The V and J genes are TRBV5-1 and TRBJ2-3; 7 positions match TRBD1. With V trimmed by 4 bases and J by 4 bases, 9 bases remained unmatched. This CDR3 has 15 amino acids. Germline V gene data show CDR1 as SGHRS and CDR2 as YFSETQ. CDR3 DNA: TGCGCCAGCAGCAGGTGGACAGGCGGGTCAGATACGCAGTATTTT. The encoded protein is CASSRWTGGSDTQYF. Full variable domain (outside the CDR3, taken from reference TRBV5-1 and TRBJ2-3): KAGVTQTPRYLIKTRGQQVTLSCSPISGHRSVSWYQQTPGQGLQFLFEYFSETQRNKGNFPGRFSGRQFSNSRSEMNVSTLELGDSALYLCASSRWTGGSDTQYFGPGTRLTVL.

A few counts support this clonotype. The chain joins TRBV20-1 to TRBJ1-1, with D possibly TRBD1 on 5 matching bases. Trimming took 3 bases from V and 3 from J, leaving 11 bases between them. Germline V gene sequence: CDR1 DFQATT, CDR2 SNEGSKA (reference sequence). The CDR3 is 13 amino acids. In DNA, the CDR3 is TGCAGTGCTAGTTCCGGGGGAGACACTGAAGCTTTCTTT. Protein sequence: CSASSGGDTEAFF.

Many counts were recorded for this clonotype. The V and J genes are TRBV27 and TRBJ2-3, with 9 bases aligning to TRBD2. Per germline, CDR1 MNHEY and CDR2 SMNVEV (reference sequence). The CDR3 has 17 amino acids. After removal of 5 bases from V and 1 base from J, the junction contained 10 bases not matched to a gene. The CDR3 DNA reads as TGTGCCAGCAGTGTTGCGGGGGGGCTAGCGGGCACAGATACGCAGTATTTT. The encoded protein is CASSVAGGLAGTDTQYF.

In its sample, this clonotype was seen many times. The genes are TRBV29-1 and TRBJ1-6; 7 nucleotides align to TRBD1. Per the germline V gene, CDR1 is SQVTM and CDR2 is ANQGSEA. CDR3 length equals 14 residues. The V segment lost 6 bases and the J segment 8 bases; nucleotides outside the gene matches: 10. The CDR3 bases are TGCAGCGTCCGACAGGGCGCCGGGGATTCACCCCTCCACTTT. Protein product: CSVRQGAGDSPLHF.

This clonotype came up many times. The chain couples TRBV6-5 to TRBJ1-1; D gene ambiguous. Per the germline V gene, CDR1 is MNHEY and CDR2 is SVGAGI. V was clipped by 6 bases and J by 3 bases, with 14 bases between them. This CDR3 contains 14 residues. CDR3 loop: CASSLRGRYTEAFF. The CDR3 DNA is TGTGCCAGCAGCCTCCGTGGCAGGTACACTGAAGCTTTCTTT.

This clonotype has ten or more counts. The genes are TRBV4-3 and TRBJ2-6; D is possibly TRBD2 (5 bases). V dropped 0 bases and J dropped 7 bases, with 10 bases sitting between them. Germline values: CDR1 LGHNA, CDR2 YSLEER. CDR3 length: 15 residues. The CDR3 loop is CASSQDPRGANVLTF. The CDR3 coding sequence is TGCGCCAGCAGCCAAGACCCACGGGGTGCCAACGTCCTGACTTTC.

This clonotype was picked up many times. This chain uses TRBV28 with TRBJ1-2, with D possibly matching TRBD1 (6 bases). V shed 3 bases and J shed 5 bases, with 13 bases lying between them. Germline loops: CDR1 MDHEN, CDR2 SYDVKM. The CDR3 runs to 14 residues. In DNA, the CDR3 is TGTGCCAGCAGTTTTACCGGGACATCGTATGGCTACACCTTC. Its translation is CASSFTGTSYGYTF.

This clonotype has only a few counts. The V gene is TRBV6-2 or TRBV6-3, the J gene TRBJ2-3; D is perhaps TRBD1 or TRBD2 (6 bases each). The CDR3 has 14 amino acids. The ends were cut back, 8 bases at V and 4 bases at J, with 16 bases in the middle. Per germline, CDR1 MNHEY and CDR2 SVGEGT. CDR3 bases: TGTGCCAGCGTGAGGGGGGCCGAGGCAGATACGCAGTATTTT. Translating gives CASVRGAEADTQYF.

The rearrangement joins TRBV5-1 to TRBJ1-2, with 9 nucleotides matching TRBD1. This CDR3 spans 16 amino acids. The V gene end was trimmed by 0 bases and the J gene end by 7 bases; junction bases not matched to a gene: 10. CDR1 SGHRS and CDR2 YFSETQ come from the germline V gene. The CDR3 region is CASSLENRGRNSGYTF. CDR3 nucleotide sequence: TGCGCCAGCAGCTTGGAAAACAGGGGGCGAAATTCTGGCTACACCTTC.

This clonotype was found many times. The genes are TRBV14 and TRBJ2-7; no clear D gene. Germline CDR1 is SGHDN and CDR2 is FVKESK. The CDR3 is 14 amino acids. V was cut by 2 bases and J by 4 bases, with 12 bases left in between. The CDR3 bases are TGTGCCAGCAGCCAATATCCAGTCCCATACGAGCAGTACTTC. Its translation: CASSQYPVPYEQYF. Drawing the rest from reference TRBV14 and TRBJ2-7, the complete variable domain is EAGVTQFPSHSVIEKGQTVTLRCDPISGHDNLYWYRRVMGKEIKFLLHFVKESKQDESGMPNNRFLAERTGGTYSTLKVQPAELEDSGVYFCASSQYPVPYEQYFGPGTRLTVT.

This clonotype was seen only a few times. The CDR3 reads CAILDPDRNNEQFF. DNA of the CDR3: TGTGCTATCCTAGACCCGGACAGAAACAATGAGCAGTTCTTC. The chain has TRBV10-3 and TRBJ2-1; D is possibly TRBD1 (6 bases). The CDR3 spans 14 residues. Looked up from germline, CDR1 is ENHRY and CDR2 is SYGVKD.

The table lists this clonotype with a few counts. This rearrangement joins TRBV20-1 to TRBJ1-6; D may be TRBD1 (5 bases). The germline V gene has CDR1 DFQATT and CDR2 SNEGSKA (reference sequence). V was shortened by 6 bases and J by 9 bases, with 15 bases between the two germline ends. The CDR3 runs to 13 residues. The CDR3 sequence: CSAVGQGGSPLHF. The CDR3 DNA follows: TGCAGTGCCGTCGGGCAGGGAGGTTCACCCCTCCACTTT.

The CDR3 region is CASSYSGTGFYEQYF. CDR3 sequence (DNA): TGTGCCAGCAGTTACTCCGGGACAGGGTTCTACGAGCAGTACTTC. V usage is TRBV6-5 and J usage is TRBJ2-7; 9 positions agree with TRBD1. The CDR3 length is 15 residues. Germline V CDR1 and CDR2: MNHEY, SVGAGI. V lost 0 bases, J lost 3 bases, and 3 bases stayed unmatched.

This clonotype has a count of ten or more. V gene TRBV7-7 combines with J gene TRBJ2-2, with 7 bases fitting TRBD1. Germline CDR1 and CDR2: SSHAT and FNYEAQ (reference sequence). The CDR3 contains 13 residues. The CDR3 sequence: CGARQGHTGELFF. The CDR3 DNA follows: TGTGGCGCCCGACAGGGACACACCGGGGAGCTGTTTTTT.

This clonotype came up a few times. V is TRBV14 and J is TRBJ2-3; 7 bases match TRBD2. The CDR3 runs 15 residues. Germline V CDR1 and CDR2: SGHDN, FVKESK. V lost 4 bases, J lost 2 bases, and 6 bases stayed unmatched. The CDR3 nucleotides read TGTGCCAGCAGCCTTAGGGCGGGGGTCACAGATACGCAGTATTTT. Its translation is CASSLRAGVTDTQYF.

This clonotype was observed a handful of times. V is TRBV20-1 and J is TRBJ2-1, with 12 bases matching TRBD2. J gave up 6 bases and V 6 bases, and 15 bases lay outside the gene matches. The V gene's germline CDR1 is DFQATT and CDR2 SNEGSKA (reference sequence). The CDR3 sequence is 17 residues long. The CDR3 loop reads CSATSPSGGVLRNEQFF. The CDR3 DNA follows: TGCAGTGCCACCTCACCTAGCGGGGGGGTTTTGCGCAATGAGCAGTTCTTC.

This clonotype was recorded many times. V and J are TRBV10-2 and TRBJ1-4; D uncertain. The V and J ends lost 5 bases and 8 bases respectively, with 12 bases between them. In germline, CDR1 is WSHSY, CDR2 SAAADI. The CDR3 consists of 13 residues. CDR3 in DNA: TGCGCCAGCAGTCCGCACCTCAACGAAAAACTGTTTTTT. It translates to CASSPHLNEKLFF.

This clonotype was counted only a few times. The chain links TRBV5-1 to TRBJ1-2; D is uncertain. This CDR3 comprises 14 residues. The V end was cut by 4 bases, the J end by 1 base, with 11 bases between. Germline assignment: CDR1 SGHRS and CDR2 YFSETQ. The CDR3 coding sequence is TGCGCCAGCAGCCCGGCCGACGGTAACTATGGCTACACCTTC. This sequence encodes CASSPADGNYGYTF.

This clonotype was seen a handful of times. The chain couples TRBV12-3 or TRBV12-4 to TRBJ1-5; 7 bases agree with TRBD1. This CDR3 is 14 amino acids long. With V trimmed by 6 bases and J by 7 bases, 9 bases remained unmatched. The CDR3 spells CASRPTGESQPQHF. The CDR3 bases are TGTGCCAGCAGACCTACAGGGGAAAGCCAGCCCCAGCATTTT.

This clonotype has a count of ten or more. The chain combines TRBV20-1 with TRBJ1-5, with TRBD1 identical over 9 bases. V dropped 6 bases and J dropped 6; count of bases not matched to a gene: 21. This CDR3 region has 18 residues. CDR1 DFQATT and CDR2 SNEGSKA come from the germline V gene (reference sequence). The CDR3 DNA reads as TGCAGTGCCCAAGGTTGGGCGACAGGGGGAAAGGGATTTCAGCCCCAGCATTTT. Residues: CSAQGWATGGKGFQPQHF.

This clonotype has just a few counts. The rearrangement joins TRBV6-2 or TRBV6-3 to TRBJ1-2; D perhaps matches TRBD1 (5 bases). CDR3 length equals 20 residues. V shed 8 bases and J shed 3 bases, with 34 bases lying between them. Looked up from germline, CDR1 is MNHEY and CDR2 is SVGEGT. Written as DNA, the CDR3 is TGTGCCAGCTACTCAACCTACAACCATGCGTTGAGGGACCAGGACTATGGCTACACCTTC. It encodes CASYSTYNHALRDQDYGYTF.